This T cell receptor (beta chain) is from a study of cytomegalovirus exposure and HLA in healthy donors. The CDR3 is 15 amino acids. Trimming left V 0 bases short and J 6 bases short, with 12 bases between. Germline CDR1 and CDR2: MNHNS and SASEGT. By sample fraction, this clone is medium-sized. PCR amplification relied on 60 Vbeta primers (plus 13 Jbeta primers). The data were produced by immunoSEQ multiplex PCR, yet TCRdb's version contains in-frame clones alone and is incomplete. Of about 130,000 clones listed, 80% are singletons. Material for sequencing was PBMCs. The TCR was taken from a woman between 40 and 55 years old in good health and CMV-seronegative. This sequence joins TRBV6-1 and TRBJ2-1; perhaps TRBD2 as D (6 bases). The CDR3 loop reads CASSEAASESNEQFF. The CDR3 nucleotides are TGTGCCAGCAGTGAAGCGGCTAGCGAGAGCAATGAGCAGTTCTTC.